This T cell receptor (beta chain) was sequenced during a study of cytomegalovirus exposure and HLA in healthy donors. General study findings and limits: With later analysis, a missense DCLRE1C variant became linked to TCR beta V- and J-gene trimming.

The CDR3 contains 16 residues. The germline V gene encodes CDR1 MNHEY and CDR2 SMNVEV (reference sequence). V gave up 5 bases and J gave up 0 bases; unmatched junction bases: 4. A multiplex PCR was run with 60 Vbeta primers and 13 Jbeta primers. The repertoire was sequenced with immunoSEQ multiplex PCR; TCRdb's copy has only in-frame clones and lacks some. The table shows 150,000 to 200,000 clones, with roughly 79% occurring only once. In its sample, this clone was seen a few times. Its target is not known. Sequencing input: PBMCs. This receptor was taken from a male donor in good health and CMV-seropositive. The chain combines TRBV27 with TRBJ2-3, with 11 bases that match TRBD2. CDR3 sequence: CASSTTSGASTDTQYF. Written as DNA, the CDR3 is TGTGCCAGCAGTACGACTAGCGGGGCTAGCACAGATACGCAGTATTTT.